This T cell receptor (beta chain) was observed in a study of cytomegalovirus exposure and HLA in healthy donors. Points from the study as a whole: In a later analysis, the majority of CMV-associated beta chains seemingly showed HLA restriction.

Worth noting for this clone: What it recognizes is unknown.

The CDR3 length is 15 residues. CDR1 and CDR2 from the germline V gene are SNHLY and FYNNEI. Trimming cost V 4 bases and J 1 base, with 13 bases left between them. 13 Jbeta primers and 60 Vbeta primers were used for the PCR. Sequenced by immunoSEQ multiplex PCR; TCRdb stores in-frame clones only, minus some. The sample has some 140,000 clones, over 70% seen once. The sample comprised PBMCs. This chain uses TRBV2 with TRBJ1-1; D remains unclear. This clonotype was obtained from a woman younger than 35 in good health and CMV-seronegative. The CDR3 DNA reads TGTGCCAGCAGTGGCTTAGTGCCAGGGAACACTGAAGCTTTCTTT. Translation gives CASSGLVPGNTEAFF.